This TCR beta chain was retrieved from a study of Ad26.COV2.S vaccination and SARS-CoV-2 variants. Whole-study context: Enrollment placed the donor in the COV1001 Ad26.COV2.S trial arm.

Here immunoSEQ multiplex PCR was the method, and the copy in TCRdb shows in-frame clones only, minus some. The sample gives about 480,000 clones, approximately 90% of which show up once; around 13% is in the top ten. As for treatment: approximately 18 received Ad26.COV2.S at low or high dose, single or two shots; 5 received placebo; per-sample allocation not given. Specimen acquisition occurred on day 63 following the initial vaccine or placebo injection. Within Boston, the person who donated was an adult of 18-55 years. The V gene's germline CDR1 is DFQATT and CDR2 SNEGSKA (reference sequence). V was clipped by 6 bases and J by 4 bases; unmatched bases: 11. This CDR3 region has 15 residues. For this clone: Its matching antigen is unknown.

Study conclusions and caveats: Comparable non-spike TCR breadth was observed in vaccine and placebo recipients.

The V and J genes are TRBV20-1 and TRBJ2-3, with TRBD2 identical over 9 bases. The sequence came from a person aged 18 to 59 who received the Ad26.COV2.S COVID-19 vaccine or a placebo. The sequencing here drew on peripheral blood, taken in a trial of Ad26.COV2.S vaccine versus placebo. The CDR3 DNA follows: TGCAGTGCAAGTCCCATTAGCGGGAGTGCAGATACGCAGTATTTT. Protein sequence: CSASPISGSADTQYF.